The 9 T cell receptor beta chains below were found in one sample sequenced in a study of blood T cell repertoires in COVID-19. This table comes from immunoSEQ multiplex PCR, and its TCRdb copy is limited to in-frame clones, with some not included. The table has some 290,000 clones, 75% to 90% seen once. The specimen was peripheral blood. The receptors derive from a man between 60 and 75 years old who had recovered from COVID-19.

This rearrangement joins TRBV5-1 to TRBJ1-5; a weak D match, TRBD1 (5 bases). Trimming took off 4 bases at V and 1 base at J, with 12 bases between the two ends. Germline lookup yields CDR1 SGHRS and CDR2 YFSETQ. This CDR3 is 15 amino acids long. Here the CDR3 reads CASSQGGLSNQPQHF. The CDR3 DNA reads as TGCGCCAGCAGCCAGGGTGGCTTGAGCAATCAGCCCCAGCATTTT.

This rearrangement joins TRBV12-3 or TRBV12-4 to TRBJ2-1, with D perhaps matching TRBD2 (5 bases). The length of the CDR3 is 13 residues. The V gene lost 5 bases and the J gene lost 7 bases, with 12 bases spanning the gap. The DNA of the CDR3 is TGTGCCAGCAGTCATACCCCGGGGAATGAGCAGTTCTTC. This gives the protein CASSHTPGNEQFF.

J is TRBJ2-2 and V is TRBV5-4; TRBD1 aligns across 10 bases. This CDR3 is 20 amino acids long. In germline, CDR1 is SGHNT, CDR2 YYREEE (reference sequence). V gave up 0 bases and J gave up 0 bases; unmatched junction bases: 11. The DNA for the CDR3 is TGTGCCAGCAGCTTGGATGTGTGGGACAGGGGTCCAGCGAACACCGGGGAGCTGTTTTTT. It yields the protein CASSLDVWDRGPANTGELFF. Drawing the rest from reference TRBV5-4 and TRBJ2-2, the complete variable domain is ETGVTQSPTHLIKTRGQQVTLRCSSQSGHNTVSWYQQALGQGPQFIFQYYREEENGRGNFPPRFSGLQFPNYSSELNVNALELDDSALYLCASSLDVWDRGPANTGELFFGEGSRLTVL.

This clone has more than one count but fewer than ten. The chain combines TRBV6-5 with TRBJ1-2; no firm D call. Trimming stripped 5 bases from V and 7 bases from J, with 14 bases between. This CDR3 has 13 amino acids. The germline CDR1 and CDR2 sequences are MNHEY and SVGAGI. Written as DNA, the CDR3 is TGTGCCAGCAGTCCTCCGGGTGGTGGTGGCTACACCTTC. It codes for CASSPPGGGGYTF.

V and J are TRBV30 and TRBJ1-5; D possibly corresponds to TRBD1 (6 bases). With 3 bases removed from V and 8 bases from J, the gap between germline ends came to 20 bases. Germline V gene lookup returns CDR1 GTSNPN and CDR2 SVGIG (reference sequence). CDR3 length: 15 residues. In DNA, the CDR3 is TGTGCCTGGAGCCCCGGACAGCATAACGGGGAGCCCCAGCATTTT. This sequence encodes CAWSPGQHNGEPQHF.

This clone was counted a few times. The chain links TRBV19 to TRBJ1-6; TRBD1 is a possible D gene (5 bases). Germline V gene data show CDR1 as LNHDA and CDR2 as SQIVND (reference sequence). This CDR3 spans 15 amino acids. Trimming took 4 bases from V and 7 from J, leaving 14 bases between them. The CDR3 protein is CASSRRDGLNSPLHF. Written as DNA, the CDR3 is TGTGCCAGTAGTAGGCGGGACGGGTTGAATTCACCCCTCCACTTT.

The chain carries TRBV19 and TRBJ1-1; 10 bases fit TRBD1. From germline, CDR1 is LNHDA and CDR2 SQIVND (reference sequence). The CDR3 is 14 residues long. With V trimmed by 5 bases and J by 8 bases, 8 bases remained unmatched. Written as DNA, the CDR3 is TGTGCCAGTAGTGGGGGACAGGGGACAGCAGAAGCTTTCTTT. This translates into CASSGGQGTAEAFF.

The chain employs TRBV2 and TRBJ1-2; 7 bases align to TRBD1. Germline CDR1 SNHLY, CDR2 FYNNEI. Trimming cost V 8 bases and J 7 bases; bases outside gene matches: 10. The CDR3 is made up of 13 amino acids. The CDR3 loop is CASEGASQRGYTF. The CDR3 nucleotides are TGTGCCAGCGAGGGGGCATCTCAGCGTGGCTACACCTTC.

The chain has TRBV27 and TRBJ2-3, with D possibly being TRBD2 (6 bases). The CDR3 spans 13 residues. V gave up 5 bases and J gave up 5 bases, with 11 bases separating them. The germline V gene encodes CDR1 MNHEY and CDR2 SMNVEV (reference sequence). CDR3 sequence: CASSPAGRDTQYF. The CDR3 DNA reads as TGTGCCAGCAGTCCCGCCGGGAGAGATACGCAGTATTTT.